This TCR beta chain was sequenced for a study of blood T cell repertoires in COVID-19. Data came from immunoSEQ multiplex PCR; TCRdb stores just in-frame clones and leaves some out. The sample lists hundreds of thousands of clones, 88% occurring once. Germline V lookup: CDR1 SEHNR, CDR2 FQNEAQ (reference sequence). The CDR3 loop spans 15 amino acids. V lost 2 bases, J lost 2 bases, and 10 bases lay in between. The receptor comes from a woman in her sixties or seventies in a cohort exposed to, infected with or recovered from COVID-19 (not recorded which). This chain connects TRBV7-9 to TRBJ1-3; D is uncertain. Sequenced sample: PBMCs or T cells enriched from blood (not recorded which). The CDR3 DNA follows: TGTGCCAGCAGCTTAATCGGGGTACCTGGAAACACCATATATTTT. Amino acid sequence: CASSLIGVPGNTIYF.